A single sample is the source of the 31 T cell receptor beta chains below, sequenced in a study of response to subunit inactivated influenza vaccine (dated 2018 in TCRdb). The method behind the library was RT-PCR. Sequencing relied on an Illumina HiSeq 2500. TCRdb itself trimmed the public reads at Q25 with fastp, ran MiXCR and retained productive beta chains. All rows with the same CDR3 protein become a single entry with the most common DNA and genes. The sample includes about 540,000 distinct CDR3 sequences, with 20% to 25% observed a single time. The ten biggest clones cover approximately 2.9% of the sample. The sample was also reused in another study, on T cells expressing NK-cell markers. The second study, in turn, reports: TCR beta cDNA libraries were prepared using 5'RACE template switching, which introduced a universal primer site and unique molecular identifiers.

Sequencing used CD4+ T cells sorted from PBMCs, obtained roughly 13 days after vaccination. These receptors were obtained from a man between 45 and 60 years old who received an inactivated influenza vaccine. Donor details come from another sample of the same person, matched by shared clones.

CDR3 DNA: TGCAGTGCACTAGGACAGGGGGTCACAGATACGCAGTATTTT. It encodes CSALGQGVTDTQYF. This chain joins TRBV20-1 and TRBJ2-3; 10 nucleotides align to TRBD1. The CDR3 extends over 14 amino acids. Per germline, CDR1 DFQATT and CDR2 SNEGSKA (reference sequence). V lost 6 bases to trimming and J lost 2 bases; unmatched junction nucleotides: 5.

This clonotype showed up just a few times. The CDR3 region is CASKGSGPNTEAFF. As DNA, the CDR3 is TGCGCCAGCAAGGGCTCGGGGCCGAACACTGAAGCTTTCTTT. The rearrangement uses TRBV5-1 and TRBJ1-1, with D possibly being TRBD1 (5 bases). Germline lookup yields CDR1 SGHRS and CDR2 YFSETQ. Deletions cut 6 bases from V and 1 base from J, with 13 bases between. The CDR3 is made up of 14 amino acids.

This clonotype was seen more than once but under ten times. CDR3 amino acids: CAIQRMGRTNTEAFF. The CDR3 region has the DNA TGTGCTATCCAGCGCATGGGCAGGACGAACACTGAAGCTTTCTTT. The V call is TRBV7-2, the J call TRBJ1-1; no definite D call. This CDR3 is 15 amino acids long. Germline CDR1 is SGHTA and CDR2 is FQGNSA.

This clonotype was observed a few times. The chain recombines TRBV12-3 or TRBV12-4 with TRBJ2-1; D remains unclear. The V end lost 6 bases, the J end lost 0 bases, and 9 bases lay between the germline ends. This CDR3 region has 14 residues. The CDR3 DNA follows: TGTGCCAGCAGCAAGAGTACCTCCTACAATGAGCAGTTCTTC. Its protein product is CASSKSTSYNEQFF.

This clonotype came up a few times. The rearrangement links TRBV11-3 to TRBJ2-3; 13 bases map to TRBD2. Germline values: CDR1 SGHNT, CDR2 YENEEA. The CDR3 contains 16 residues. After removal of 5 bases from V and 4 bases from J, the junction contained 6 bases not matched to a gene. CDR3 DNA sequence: TGTGCCAGCAGCGCAGGACTAGCGGGGGCCGCAGATACGCAGTATTTT. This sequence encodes CASSAGLAGAADTQYF.

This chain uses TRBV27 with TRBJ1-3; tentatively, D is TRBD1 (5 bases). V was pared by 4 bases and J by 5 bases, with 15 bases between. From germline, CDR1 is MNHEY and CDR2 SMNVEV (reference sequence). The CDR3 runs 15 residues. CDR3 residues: CASSSGPGSRNTIYF. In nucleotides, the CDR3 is TGTGCCAGCAGTTCGGGACCCGGCTCAAGAAACACCATATATTTT.

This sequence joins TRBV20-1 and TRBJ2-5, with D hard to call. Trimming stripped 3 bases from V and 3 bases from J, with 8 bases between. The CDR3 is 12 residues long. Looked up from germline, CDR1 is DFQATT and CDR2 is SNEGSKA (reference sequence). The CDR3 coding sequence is TGCAGTGCTAGTGAATACAAAGAGACCCAGTACTTC. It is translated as CSASEYKETQYF.

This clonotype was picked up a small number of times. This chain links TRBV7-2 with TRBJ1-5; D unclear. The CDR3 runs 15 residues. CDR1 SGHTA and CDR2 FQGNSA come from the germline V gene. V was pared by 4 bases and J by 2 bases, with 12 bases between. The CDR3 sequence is CASSSFGNGNQPQHF. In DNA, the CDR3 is TGTGCCAGCAGCTCCTTTGGTAATGGCAATCAGCCCCAGCATTTT.

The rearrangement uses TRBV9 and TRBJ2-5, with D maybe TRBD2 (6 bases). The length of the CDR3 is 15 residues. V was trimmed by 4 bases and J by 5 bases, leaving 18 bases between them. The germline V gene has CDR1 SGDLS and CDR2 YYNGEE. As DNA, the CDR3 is TGTGCCAGCAGCCCTAGCGCCCTAGTTAGCGAGACCCAGTACTTC. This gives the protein CASSPSALVSETQYF.

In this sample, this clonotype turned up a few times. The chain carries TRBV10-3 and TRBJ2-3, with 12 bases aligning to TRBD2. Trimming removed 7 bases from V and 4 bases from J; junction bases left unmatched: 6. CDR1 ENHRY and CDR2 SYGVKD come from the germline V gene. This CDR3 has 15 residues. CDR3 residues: CAITSTSGSADTQYF. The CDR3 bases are TGTGCCATCACCTCGACTAGCGGGAGTGCAGATACGCAGTATTTT.

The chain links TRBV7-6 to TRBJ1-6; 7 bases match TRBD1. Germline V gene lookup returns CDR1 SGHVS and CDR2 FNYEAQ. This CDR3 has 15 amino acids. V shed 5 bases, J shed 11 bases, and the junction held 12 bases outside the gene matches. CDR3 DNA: TGTGCCAGCAGCACCAACCCGGGACAGTTGGCACCCCTCCACTTT. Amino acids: CASSTNPGQLAPLHF.

The CDR3 region is CASSLGGGRGYGYTF. The CDR3 DNA follows: TGTGCCAGCAGCTTAGGAGGGGGCAGGGGCTATGGCTACACCTTC. The chain carries TRBV7-8 and TRBJ1-2; 7 bases are shared with TRBD1. CDR1 is SGHVS and CDR2 is FQNEAQ in the germline V gene. V lost 1 base and J lost 4; bases outside the gene matches: 6. The CDR3 has 15 residues.

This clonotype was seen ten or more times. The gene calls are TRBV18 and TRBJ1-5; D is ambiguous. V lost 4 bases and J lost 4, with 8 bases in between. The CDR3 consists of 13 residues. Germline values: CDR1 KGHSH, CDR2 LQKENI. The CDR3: CASSRNDNQPQHF. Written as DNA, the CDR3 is TGTGCCAGCTCACGAAACGATAATCAGCCCCAGCATTTT.

The CDR3 is CASSLSFSRGNGETQYF. CDR3 DNA: TGTGCCAGCTCACTTTCGTTTTCCAGGGGAAATGGAGAGACCCAGTACTTC. The chain employs TRBV18 and TRBJ2-5; possible D gene TRBD1, 6 bases. V lost 4 bases and J 4 bases, leaving 22 bases between the germline ends. CDR3 length: 17 amino acids. Germline V gives CDR1 KGHSH, CDR2 LQKENI.

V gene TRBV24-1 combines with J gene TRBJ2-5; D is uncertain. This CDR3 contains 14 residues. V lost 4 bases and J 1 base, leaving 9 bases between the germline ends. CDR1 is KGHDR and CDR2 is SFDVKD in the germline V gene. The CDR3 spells CATSESGPQETQYF. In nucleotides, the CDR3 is TGTGCCACCAGTGAATCGGGCCCCCAAGAGACCCAGTACTTC.

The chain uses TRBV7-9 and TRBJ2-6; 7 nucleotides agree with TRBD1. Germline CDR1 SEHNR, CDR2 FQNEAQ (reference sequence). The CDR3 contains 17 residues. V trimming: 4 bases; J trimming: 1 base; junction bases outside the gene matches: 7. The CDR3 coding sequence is TGTGCCAGCAGCTCAGGGGGATACAGGTCTGGGGCCAACGTCCTGACTTTC. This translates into CASSSGGYRSGANVLTF. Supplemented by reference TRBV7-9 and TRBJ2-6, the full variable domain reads DTGVSQNPRHKITKRGQNVTFRCDPISEHNRLYWYRQTLGQGPEFLTYFQNEAQLEKSRLLSDRFSAERPKGSFSTLEIQRTEQGDSAMYLCASSSGGYRSGANVLTFGAGSRLTVL.

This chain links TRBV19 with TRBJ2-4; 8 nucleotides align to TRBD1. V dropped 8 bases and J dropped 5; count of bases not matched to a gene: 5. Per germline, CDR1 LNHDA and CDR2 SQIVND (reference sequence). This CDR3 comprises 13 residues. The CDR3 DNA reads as TGTGCCAGTCAACAGGGGGGACAAAACATTCAGTACTTC. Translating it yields CASQQGGQNIQYF.

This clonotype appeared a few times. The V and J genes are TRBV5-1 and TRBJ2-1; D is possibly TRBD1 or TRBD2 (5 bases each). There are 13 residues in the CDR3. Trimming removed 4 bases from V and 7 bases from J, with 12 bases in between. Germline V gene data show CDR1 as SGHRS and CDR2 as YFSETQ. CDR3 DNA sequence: TGCGCCAGCAGCGAGGGACCTCCAAATGAGCAGTTCTTC. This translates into CASSEGPPNEQFF. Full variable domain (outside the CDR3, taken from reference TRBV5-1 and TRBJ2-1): KAGVTQTPRYLIKTRGQQVTLSCSPISGHRSVSWYQQTPGQGLQFLFEYFSETQRNKGNFPGRFSGRQFSNSRSEMNVSTLELGDSALYLCASSEGPPNEQFFGPGTRLTVL.

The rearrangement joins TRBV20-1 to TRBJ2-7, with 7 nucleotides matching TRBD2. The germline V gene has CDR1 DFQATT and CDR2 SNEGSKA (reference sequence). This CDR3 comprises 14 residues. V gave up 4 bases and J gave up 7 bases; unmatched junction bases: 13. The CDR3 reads CSAITGRRAGEQYF. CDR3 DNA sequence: TGCAGTGCTATAACTGGCAGGAGAGCGGGAGAGCAGTACTTC.

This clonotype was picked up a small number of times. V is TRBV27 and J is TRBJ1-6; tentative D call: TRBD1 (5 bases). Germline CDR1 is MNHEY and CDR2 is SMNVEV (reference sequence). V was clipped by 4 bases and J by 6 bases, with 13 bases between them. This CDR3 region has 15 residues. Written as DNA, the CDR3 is TGTGCCAGCAGTTCAGCGGCGGGGCCTAATTCACCCCTCCACTTT. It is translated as CASSSAAGPNSPLHF.

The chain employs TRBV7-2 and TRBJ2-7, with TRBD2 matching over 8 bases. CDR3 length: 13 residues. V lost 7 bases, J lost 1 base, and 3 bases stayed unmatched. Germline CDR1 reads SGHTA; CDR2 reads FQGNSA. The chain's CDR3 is CASTTSGSYEQYF. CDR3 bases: TGTGCCAGCACCACTAGCGGTTCCTACGAGCAGTACTTC.

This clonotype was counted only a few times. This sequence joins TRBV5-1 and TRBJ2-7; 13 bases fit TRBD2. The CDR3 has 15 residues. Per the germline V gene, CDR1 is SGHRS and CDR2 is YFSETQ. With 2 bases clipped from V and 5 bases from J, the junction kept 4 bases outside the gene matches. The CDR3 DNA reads TGCGCCAGCAGCTTATCCGGGACTAGCGGGAACGAGCAGTACTTC. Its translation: CASSLSGTSGNEQYF.

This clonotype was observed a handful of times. This CDR3 reads CSAREIQGYEQYF. The DNA of the CDR3 is TGCAGTGCTAGAGAAATACAGGGCTACGAGCAGTACTTC. The rearrangement joins TRBV20-1 to TRBJ2-7; a weak D match, TRBD1 (6 bases). V gave up 0 bases and J gave up 3 bases, with 9 bases separating them. This CDR3 has 13 residues. Germline CDR1 reads DFQATT; CDR2 reads SNEGSKA (reference sequence).

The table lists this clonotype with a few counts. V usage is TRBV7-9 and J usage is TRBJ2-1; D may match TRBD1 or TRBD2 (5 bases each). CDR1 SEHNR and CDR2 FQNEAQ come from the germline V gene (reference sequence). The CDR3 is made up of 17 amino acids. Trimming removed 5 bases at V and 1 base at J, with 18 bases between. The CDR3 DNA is TGTGCCAGCAGCAATTCACCGGGACGTCCGTCCTACAATGAGCAGTTCTTC. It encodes CASSNSPGRPSYNEQFF.

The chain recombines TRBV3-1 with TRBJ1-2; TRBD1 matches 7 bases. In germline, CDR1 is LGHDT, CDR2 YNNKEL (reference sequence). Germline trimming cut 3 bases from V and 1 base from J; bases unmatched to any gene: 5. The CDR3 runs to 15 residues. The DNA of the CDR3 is TGTGCCAGCAGCCAGTTGGCAGGGGGTAACTATGGCTACACCTTC. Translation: CASSQLAGGNYGYTF.

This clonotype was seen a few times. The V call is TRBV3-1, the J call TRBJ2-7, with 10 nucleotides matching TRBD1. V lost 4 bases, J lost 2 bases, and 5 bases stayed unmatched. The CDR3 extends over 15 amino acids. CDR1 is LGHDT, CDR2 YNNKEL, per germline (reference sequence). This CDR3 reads CASSPGQGVPYEQYF. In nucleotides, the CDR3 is TGTGCCAGCAGCCCCGGACAGGGGGTACCCTACGAGCAGTACTTC.

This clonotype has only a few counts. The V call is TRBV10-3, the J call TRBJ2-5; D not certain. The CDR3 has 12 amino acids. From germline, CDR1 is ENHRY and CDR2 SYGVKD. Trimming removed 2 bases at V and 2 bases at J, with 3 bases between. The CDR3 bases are TGTGCCATCAGTGAGGGACAAGAGACCCAGTACTTC. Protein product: CAISEGQETQYF.

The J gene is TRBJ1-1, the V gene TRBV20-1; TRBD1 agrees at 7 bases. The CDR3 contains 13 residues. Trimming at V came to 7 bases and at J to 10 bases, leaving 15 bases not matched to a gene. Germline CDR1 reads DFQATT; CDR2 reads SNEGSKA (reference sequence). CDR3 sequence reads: CSVKGQLILRAFF. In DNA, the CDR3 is TGCAGTGTCAAGGGACAGTTAATTCTGCGAGCTTTCTTT.

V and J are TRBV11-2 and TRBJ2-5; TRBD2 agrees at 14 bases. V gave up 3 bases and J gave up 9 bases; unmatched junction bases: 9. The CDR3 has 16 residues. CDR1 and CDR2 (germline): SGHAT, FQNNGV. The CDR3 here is CASSFGTSGSPGAQYF. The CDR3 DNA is TGTGCCAGCAGCTTTGGGACTAGCGGGAGTCCGGGGGCCCAGTACTTC. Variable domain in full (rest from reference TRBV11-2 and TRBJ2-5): EAGVAQSPRYKIIEKRQSVAFWCNPISGHATLYWYQQILGQGPKLLIQFQNNGVVDDSQLPKDRFSAERLKGVDSTLKIQPAKLEDSAVYLCASSFGTSGSPGAQYFGPGTRLLVL.

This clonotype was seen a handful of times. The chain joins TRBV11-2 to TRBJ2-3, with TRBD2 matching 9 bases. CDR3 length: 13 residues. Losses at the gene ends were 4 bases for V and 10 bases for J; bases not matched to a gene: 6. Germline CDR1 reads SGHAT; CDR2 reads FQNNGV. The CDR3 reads CASSWVQREAQYF. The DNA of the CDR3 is TGTGCCAGCAGCTGGGTCCAGCGGGAGGCGCAGTATTTT.

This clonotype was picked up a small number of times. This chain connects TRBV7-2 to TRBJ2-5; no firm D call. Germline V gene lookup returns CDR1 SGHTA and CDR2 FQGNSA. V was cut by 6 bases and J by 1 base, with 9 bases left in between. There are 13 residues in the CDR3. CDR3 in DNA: TGTGCCAGCAGTGAGGACCCCCAAGAGACCCAGTACTTC. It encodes CASSEDPQETQYF. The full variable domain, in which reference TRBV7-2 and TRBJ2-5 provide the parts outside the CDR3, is GAGVSQSPSNKVTEKGKDVELRCDPISGHTALYWYRQSLGQGLEFLIYFQGNSAPDKSGLPSDRFSAERTGGSVSTLTIQRTQQEDSAVYLCASSEDPQETQYFGPGTRLLVL.